This section outlines one T cell receptor delta chain sequence together with its context. Its cognate antigen has yet to be identified. Germline and junction disagree at one end, which may indicate a read error. Other DNA sequences of this sample code for an identical CDR3. The data stem from a study of gamma-delta chains in newborns, infants, children (dated by TCRdb to about 2019). In the study overall: According to the study title, microbial exposure causes polyclonal expansion of innate gammadelta T cells right after birth. The study investigated how microbial exposure shaped innate gammadelta T cell populations in human newborns immediately after birth.

Reading from cysteine to phenylalanine, the CDR3 counts 20 amino acids. Only the CDR3 part of the read is kept: 60 bases, read in frame from the first base. The germline V gene yields GEAIGNYY for CDR1 and EKD for CDR2. These reads were obtained on an Illumina MiSeq. TCRdb called clones anew from the public reads via CATT; matching DNA rows were later pooled. The sample table records 15,000 or so delta-chain clones; about 7% of these occur just once. The biggest ten clones account for about 22% of the sample. The rearranged segments are TRDV2 and TRDJ3; TRDD3 matches 12 bases in the middle. This clonotype was obtained from a child who was a newborn, infant or young child, either healthy, febrile or measles-vaccinated (not recorded which). Sequencing was carried out using blood. The CDR3 amino acid sequence is: CARDTVLGDTSSWDTRQMFF. The base sequence is TGTGCCCGTGACACCGTACTGGGGGATACTAGCTCCTGGGACACCCGACAGATGTTTTTC.